The rows below give T cell receptor beta chains drawn from one sample of a study of cytomegalovirus exposure and HLA in healthy donors. The data were produced by immunoSEQ multiplex PCR, yet TCRdb's version contains in-frame clones alone and is incomplete. The data hold roughly 190,000 clones, with 70% to 90% observed a single time. Sequenced: PBMCs. The receptors shown here come from a woman younger than 30 in good health and CMV-seronegative. CDR3s include the opening cysteine and the closing phenylalanine or tryptophan. The D gene is left open where the match is weak. For some rows the clone size is stated as once, few or many, or as a class when expanded; others skip it.

j_gene: TRBJ2-7; v_gene: TRBV5-1; abundance: .; d_gene: TRBD2; CDR3nt: TGCGCCACTACGACTAGCCCCAGCTCCTACGAGCAGTACTTC; CDR3aa: CATTTSPSSYEQYF
j_gene: TRBJ2-1; v_gene: TRBV29-1; abundance: .; d_gene: .; CDR3nt: TGCAGCGTTGGCCAAGGGGCATTTGCTACCTACAATGAGCAGTTCTTC; CDR3aa: CSVGQGAFATYNEQFF
j_gene: TRBJ2-1; v_gene: TRBV2; abundance: .; d_gene: .; CDR3nt: TGTGCCAGCAGTGATCGGCGGAACAATGAGCAGTTCTTC; CDR3aa: CASSDRRNNEQFF
j_gene: TRBJ2-7; v_gene: TRBV29-1; abundance: .; d_gene: TRBD1; CDR3nt: TGCAGCGTCGGAAACCGGGACAGGTCCTACGAGCAGTACTTC; CDR3aa: CSVGNRDRSYEQYF
j_gene: TRBJ1-5; v_gene: TRBV4-3; abundance: .; d_gene: .; CDR3nt: TGCGCCAGCAGCCTATATAAGGGGAATCAGCCCCAGCATTTT; CDR3aa: CASSLYKGNQPQHF
j_gene: TRBJ2-5; v_gene: TRBV6-1; abundance: .; d_gene: TRBD1; CDR3nt: TGTGCCAGCAGTGAAGATCCGGGACAGGGGGCGCGAGAGACCCAGTACTTC; CDR3aa: CASSEDPGQGARETQYF
j_gene: TRBJ1-4; v_gene: TRBV7-9; abundance: .; d_gene: TRBD1; CDR3nt: TGTGCCAGCAGCTTAAAGCCGTACCGGACAGGGGGGAGGAAACTGTTTTTT; CDR3aa: CASSLKPYRTGGRKLFF
j_gene: TRBJ2-3; v_gene: TRBV5-4; abundance: .; d_gene: TRBD2; CDR3nt: TGTGCCAGCAGCCTCCTGACTAGCGGGGAGGGAACAGATACGCAGTATTTT; CDR3aa: CASSLLTSGEGTDTQYF
j_gene: TRBJ1-6; v_gene: TRBV6-4; abundance: .; d_gene: .; CDR3nt: TGTGCCAGTACGGTCTCCTATAATTCACCCCTCCACTTT; CDR3aa: CASTVSYNSPLHF
j_gene: TRBJ2-3; v_gene: TRBV9; abundance: .; d_gene: .; CDR3nt: TGTGCCAGCAGCGTAGAGCAGGGAACGCAGTATTTT; CDR3aa: CASSVEQGTQYF
j_gene: TRBJ2-7; v_gene: TRBV7-6; abundance: .; d_gene: TRBD2; CDR3nt: TGTGCCAGCAGCTTAGGGCCTCAGGGGGCCGGTGGACTAGCGGGAGCGGACTACGAGCAGTACTTC; CDR3aa: CASSLGPQGAGGLAGADYEQYF
j_gene: TRBJ2-1; v_gene: TRBV5-5; abundance: .; d_gene: TRBD2; CDR3nt: TGTGCCAGCAGCTTGGGGGCCCCCTCCTTAGCGGGGGGGGTTCGTGAGCAGTTCTTC; CDR3aa: CASSLGAPSLAGGVREQFF
j_gene: TRBJ1-2; v_gene: TRBV7-2; abundance: .; d_gene: .; CDR3nt: TGTGCCAGCAGCTTAGGGCAGTTTTTAGGCTACACCTTC; CDR3aa: CASSLGQFLGYTF
j_gene: TRBJ1-5; v_gene: TRBV5-7; abundance: few; d_gene: TRBD1; CDR3nt: TGTGCCAGCAGCGGAAGACAGGGGGTGGGCAATCAGCCCCAGCATTTT; CDR3aa: CASSGRQGVGNQPQHF
j_gene: TRBJ2-3; v_gene: TRBV7-2; abundance: .; d_gene: TRBD2; CDR3nt: TGTGCCAGCAGCTCCGGGGGGGTAGACCACACAGATACGCAGTATTTT; CDR3aa: CASSSGGVDHTDTQYF
j_gene: TRBJ1-2; v_gene: TRBV11-2; abundance: .; d_gene: TRBD1; CDR3nt: TGTGCCAGCAGCTCTCTTGACAGGGGGGGGTATGGCTACACCTTC; CDR3aa: CASSSLDRGGYGYTF
j_gene: TRBJ2-7; v_gene: TRBV19; abundance: .; d_gene: TRBD1; CDR3nt: TGTGCCAGTAGTATACGGACAGGGCCGGTGGACGAGCAGTACTTC; CDR3aa: CASSIRTGPVDEQYF
j_gene: TRBJ1-1; v_gene: TRBV5-1; abundance: .; d_gene: .; CDR3nt: TGCGCCAGCAGCGTCAGGGTTGGCACTGAAGCTTTCTTT; CDR3aa: CASSVRVGTEAFF
j_gene: TRBJ2-1; v_gene: TRBV2; abundance: .; d_gene: TRBD2; CDR3nt: TGTGCCAGTCAGAGGCTAGCGGTCTACAATGAGCAGTTCTTC; CDR3aa: CASQRLAVYNEQFF
j_gene: TRBJ2-2; v_gene: TRBV7-9; abundance: once; d_gene: .; CDR3nt: TGTGCCAGCAGCTTGGCTGCCGGGGGGCACGGCGGGGAGCTGTTTTTT; CDR3aa: CASSLAAGGHGGELFF
j_gene: TRBJ2-7; v_gene: TRBV27; abundance: .; d_gene: TRBD1; CDR3nt: TGTGCCAGCAGACATCGGACAGGGCTGGGAAACTACGAGCAGTACTTC; CDR3aa: CASRHRTGLGNYEQYF
j_gene: TRBJ1-1; v_gene: TRBV23-1; abundance: .; d_gene: TRBD1; CDR3nt: TGCGCCAGCAGCTCCAGGGGGCCCGACGCTGAAGCTTTCTTT; CDR3aa: CASSSRGPDAEAFF